What follows are 6 T cell receptor beta chains derived from one specimen sequenced in a study of shared clonotypes between healthy human individuals. Sequencing was performed with immunoSEQ multiplex PCR; in TCRdb, only in-frame clones are kept and a portion is missing. The sample includes more than 500,000 clones, more than 95% seen only once; the top ten take approximately 0.067%. Material: naive CD4+ T cells sorted from blood. Noted subset: CD45RA+ positively selected. The receptors shown here come from a woman aged 30 to 39 in good health.

V is TRBV27 and J is TRBJ2-7; TRBD1 or TRBD2 may be the D gene (6 bases each). This CDR3 comprises 16 residues. Germline V CDR1 and CDR2: MNHEY, SMNVEV (reference sequence). V shed 0 bases and J shed 5 bases, with 17 bases lying between them. CDR3 loop: CASSLSPGAGRDEQYF. The CDR3 DNA reads TGTGCCAGCAGTTTATCGCCGGGGGCAGGACGGGACGAGCAGTACTTC.

This chain links TRBV30 with TRBJ2-7; perhaps TRBD1 as D (6 bases). CDR1 and CDR2 (germline): GTSNPN, SVGIG (reference sequence). The CDR3 has 17 residues. V lost 5 bases, J lost 0 bases, and 23 bases lay in between. CDR3: CAWSGISKTGFSYEQYF. The CDR3 DNA follows: TGTGCCTGGTCCGGTATTTCGAAAACAGGGTTCTCCTACGAGCAGTACTTC.

V usage is TRBV10-2 and J usage is TRBJ1-2, with TRBD1 matching 8 bases. CDR1 is WSHSY and CDR2 is SAAADI in the germline V gene. CDR3 length: 13 residues. J lost 7 bases, V lost 8 bases, and 9 bases had no gene match. The CDR3 nucleotides read TGCGCCAGCCGATCAGGGGGCGCAGGTGGCTACACCTTC. Translation: CASRSGGAGGYTF.

This chain connects TRBV19 to TRBJ1-1, with D possibly being TRBD1 (5 bases). V lost 5 bases to trimming and J lost 3 bases, with 10 bases between them. The CDR3 is made up of 13 amino acids. Germline-derived CDR1 and CDR2 are LNHDA and SQIVND (reference sequence). CDR3 sequence: CASSPWDDTEAFF. CDR3 coding DNA: TGTGCCAGTAGTCCCTGGGACGACACTGAAGCTTTCTTT.

CDR3: CASRPGQGVTEAFF. The CDR3 DNA is TGTGCCAGCAGACCAGGACAAGGGGTCACTGAAGCTTTCTTT. J is TRBJ1-1 and V is TRBV28; D perhaps matches TRBD1 (5 bases). This CDR3 spans 14 amino acids. Germline loops: CDR1 MDHEN, CDR2 SYDVKM. The V and J ends lost 6 bases and 4 bases respectively, with 15 bases between them.

This clone was detected a few times. This sample also contains other DNA sequences that code for the same CDR3. The chain couples TRBV9 to TRBJ1-1; D is ambiguous. Trimming removed 0 bases at V and 0 bases at J, with 3 bases between. The CDR3 has 13 amino acids. CDR1 is SGDLS, CDR2 YYNGEE, per germline. The CDR3 region has the DNA TGTGCCAGCAGCGTAGCTCTGAACACTGAAGCTTTCTTT. The encoded protein is CASSVALNTEAFF. Variable domain in full (rest from reference TRBV9 and TRBJ1-1): DSGVTQTPKHLITATGQRVTLRCSPRSGDLSVYWYQQSLDQGLQFLIQYYNGEERAKGNILERFSAQQFPDLHSELNLSSLELGDSALYFCASSVALNTEAFFGQGTRLTVV.